This is a list of T cell receptor beta chains from one sample in a study of blood T cell repertoires in COVID-19. Produced via immunoSEQ multiplex PCR; TCRdb's table is partial and in-frame only. The profile shows approximately 78,000 clones, roughly 92% of them singletons. Sequencing used peripheral blood. The receptors here all came from a man between 50 and 59 years old with COVID-19, enrolled during active disease. Both conserved end residues are trimmed from each CDR3. The listing skips clone size in some rows; elsewhere it reads once, few, many or a size class.

V	size	J	CDR3
TRBV6-5	-	TRBJ1-2	ASSREYGYGYT
TRBV9	once	TRBJ1-2	ASSAGTGTNYGYT
TRBV10-3	-	TRBJ2-2	AISGTSGTGELF
TRBV9	-	TRBJ2-3	ASSVGQPHTDTQY
TRBV10-3	-	TRBJ2-2	AIGTSGSGELF
TRBV19	-	TRBJ1-5	ASRQGISNQPQH
TRBV3-1/TRBV3-2	once	TRBJ2-5	ASSMTGHGGETQY
TRBV9	-	TRBJ1-1	ASSVELESEAF
TRBV29-1	-	TRBJ2-1	SVDTSGYYNEQF
TRBV4-3	-	TRBJ1-1	ASSRGGSNTEAF
TRBV19	-	TRBJ1-1	ASSIGRDREGGEAF
TRBV6-5	once	TRBJ2-2	ASTPLAGGPGELF
TRBV25-1	-	TRBJ1-4	ASSSRSNTGEGEKLF
TRBV9	-	TRBJ2-2	ASRGTTTGELF
TRBV5-1	once	TRBJ1-1	ASSGGTGMATEAF
TRBV5-4	-	TRBJ2-4	ASSPSHGGGYIQY
TRBV27	-	TRBJ1-1	ASSLGDLNTEAF
TRBV5-1	-	TRBJ2-1	ASSPGGAHNEQF
TRBV7-2	-	TRBJ2-5	ASGLPGWETQY
TRBV10-3	-	TRBJ1-4	ATGALDREGRKLF
TRBV7-2	-	TRBJ1-1	ASSLGTANTEAF
TRBV15	-	TRBJ2-5	ATSRADPAGLETQY
TRBV5-1	-	TRBJ1-5	ASSHGKAEDQPQH
TRBV6-1	once	TRBJ1-4	ASSEFPRGSPNEKLF
TRBV29-1	-	TRBJ2-1	SVVRGRDEQF
TRBV4-2	-	TRBJ1-1	ASGQPNTEAF
TRBV19	-	TRBJ2-3	ASKPGQGSDTQY
TRBV5-1	-	TRBJ1-2	ASSRDTNYGYT
TRBV5-4	-	TRBJ2-3	ASSASGATDTQY
TRBV6-5	-	TRBJ2-1	ASMEGRDQPFGQF
TRBV7-9	-	TRBJ2-7	ASSRPHSSYEQY
TRBV6-5	-	TRBJ2-2	ASSYFGTGVAGELF
TRBV4-3	-	TRBJ2-5	ASSQGTDGVLETQY
TRBV27	-	TRBJ2-6	ASSSEGSGANVLT
TRBV7-8	-	TRBJ2-7	ASSLVGTGDYEQY
TRBV7-3	-	TRBJ2-7	ASSLIGGQGDEQY
TRBV29-1	once	TRBJ2-3	SVENPGQGIDTQY
TRBV24-1	-	TRBJ2-4	ATSDPGLAKNIQY
TRBV2	-	TRBJ1-2	ASSGDSSNYGYT
TRBV19	-	TRBJ2-1	ASSIQYSYNEQF
TRBV5-1	-	TRBJ2-3	ASNTGTSTDTQY
TRBV28	-	TRBJ2-3	ASSLAGFTDTQY
TRBV10-3	-	TRBJ2-3	AISTTVGGDTQY
TRBV5-1	few	TRBJ2-1	ASSLYASGVDNEQF
TRBV4-2	-	TRBJ2-2	ATQPGLAGVGELF
TRBV5-1	-	TRBJ2-3	ASSLYGGEGTDTQY
TRBV24-1	once	TRBJ2-3	APSCPGTQY
TRBV7-9	-	TRBJ2-1	ASSPFGTLTDNEQF
TRBV2	-	TRBJ2-3	ASSLGVAGGADTQY
TRBV5-6	-	TRBJ1-4	ASSLRGLYGEKLF
TRBV27	-	TRBJ2-5	ASSLKTSGQRGETQY
TRBV19	-	TRBJ2-1	ASSGTAGGNEQF
TRBV20-1	once	TRBJ2-3	SASLGGSTDTQY
TRBV3-1/TRBV3-2	once	TRBJ2-5	ASSQQREEEETQY
TRBV7-6	-	TRBJ1-3	ASSPDSLSGNTIY
TRBV3-1/TRBV3-2	-	TRBJ2-1	ASSPFGEGKYNEQF
TRBV27	-	TRBJ1-1	ASSLFGTANTEAF